What follows are 32 T cell receptor beta chains derived from one specimen sequenced in a study of blood T cell repertoires in COVID-19 (dated by TCRdb to 2020 to 2022). Library construction relied on the immunoSEQ multiplex PCR assay. TCRdb limited this immuneACCESS table to in-frame rearrangements with V and J called. A share of clones is missing; checked studies link under half to unresolved V genes, and the rest is unexplained. The sample profile shows some 340,000 clones; 90% of them were found once. The top ten clones comprise around 3.9% of the sample. Sequenced material: PBMCs or T cells enriched from blood (not recorded which). The receptor set was obtained from a woman in her 30s who had been exposed to COVID-19.

Regarding this clone: The identical CDR3 is also encoded by other nucleotide sequences in the sample. The chain links TRBV12-3 or TRBV12-4 to TRBJ1-2; 10 nucleotides line up with TRBD1. This CDR3 region has 13 residues. V trimming: 5 bases; J trimming: 4 bases; junction bases outside the gene matches: 1. The CDR3: CASSRDRGYGYTF. The CDR3 nucleotides read TGTGCCAGCAGTAGGGACAGGGGCTATGGCTACACCTTC.

The V and J genes are TRBV5-4 and TRBJ2-2; 9 bases match TRBD2. CDR3 size: 17 residues. Trimming took 4 bases from V and 5 from J; bases not matched to a gene: 12. In germline, CDR1 is SGHNT, CDR2 YYREEE (reference sequence). As DNA, the CDR3 is TGTGCCAGCAGCCCCACCCCTAGGACTAGCGCTACCGGGGAGCTGTTTTTT. It specifies CASSPTPRTSATGELFF.

The V call is TRBV5-1, the J call TRBJ1-2, with D possibly TRBD1 on 6 matching bases. Trimming removed 2 bases at V and 3 bases at J, with 11 bases between. The CDR3 runs to 14 residues. Germline loops: CDR1 SGHRS, CDR2 YFSETQ. This CDR3 is CASSLKTGDYGYTF. The CDR3 DNA reads as TGCGCCAGCAGCTTAAAGACAGGAGACTATGGCTACACCTTC.

This sequence joins TRBV11-2 and TRBJ1-2; TRBD1 aligns across 7 bases. Unmatched junction bases numbered 7, after V lost 6 bases and J lost 0 bases. The CDR3 totals 15 residues. Germline values: CDR1 SGHAT, CDR2 FQNNGV. The CDR3 loop reads CASRRGGTANYGYTF. In nucleotides, the CDR3 is TGTGCCAGCAGGCGGGGCGGGACAGCTAACTATGGCTACACCTTC.

The chain uses TRBV9 and TRBJ2-3, with D possibly matching TRBD1 (7 bases). This CDR3 region has 16 residues. Germline V gives CDR1 SGDLS, CDR2 YYNGEE. Deletions cut 2 bases from V and 5 bases from J, with 18 bases between. Here the CDR3 reads CASSVQGGLTGDTQYF. The CDR3 bases are TGTGCCAGCAGCGTTCAGGGGGGTCTTACGGGAGATACGCAGTATTTT. Looking up the rest from reference TRBV9 and TRBJ2-3 gives the full variable domain: DSGVTQTPKHLITATGQRVTLRCSPRSGDLSVYWYQQSLDQGLQFLIQYYNGEERAKGNILERFSAQQFPDLHSELNLSSLELGDSALYFCASSVQGGLTGDTQYFGPGTRLTVL.

V gene TRBV18 combines with J gene TRBJ2-5; D is possibly TRBD1 (6 bases). The CDR3 extends over 13 amino acids. The germline gives CDR1 KGHSH, CDR2 LQKENI. V was clipped by 1 base and J by 4 bases, with 7 bases between them. The CDR3 here is CASSPQGGETQYF. The CDR3 DNA sequence: TGTGCCAGCTCACCACAAGGGGGAGAGACCCAGTACTTC.

This clone was found a few times. V and J are TRBV2 and TRBJ1-2; D gene ambiguous. Germline V gives CDR1 SNHLY, CDR2 FYNNEI. The V and J ends lost 6 bases and 7 bases respectively, with 21 bases between them. The CDR3 spans 15 residues. The CDR3: CASRLQDGVWAGYTF. CDR3 sequence (DNA): TGTGCCAGCAGACTCCAGGACGGGGTATGGGCTGGCTACACCTTC.

The V and J genes are TRBV2 and TRBJ1-1; tentative D call: TRBD1 (5 bases). The CDR3 consists of 11 residues. The germline V gene has CDR1 SNHLY and CDR2 FYNNEI. V lost 6 bases and J lost 10, with 12 bases in between. This CDR3 reads CASSFDSAAFF. CDR3 DNA sequence: TGTGCCAGCAGCTTTGACAGCGCAGCTTTCTTT.

CDR3 protein: CASSPRGGYTF. The CDR3 region has the DNA TGTGCCAGCAGCCCGCGAGGGGGCTACACCTTC. The chain uses TRBV11-2 and TRBJ1-2; D is uncertain. V was cut by 5 bases and J by 8 bases, with 9 bases left in between. The CDR3 is 11 residues long. In germline, CDR1 is SGHAT, CDR2 FQNNGV.

In DNA form, the CDR3 reads TGTGCCAGCAGCTGGCAATTGGGCAGTCCTTATGGCTACACCTTC. It encodes CASSWQLGSPYGYTF. V gene TRBV5-5 combines with J gene TRBJ1-2; D is ambiguous. CDR3 length: 15 amino acids. V was clipped by 3 bases and J by 5 bases, with 17 bases between them. Per germline, CDR1 SGHKS and CDR2 YYEKEE (reference sequence).

The chain joins TRBV5-1 to TRBJ2-3, with TRBD2 identical over 10 bases. CDR3 length: 16 amino acids. Trimming at V came to 4 bases and at J to 2 bases, leaving 7 bases not matched to a gene. Per germline, CDR1 SGHRS and CDR2 YFSETQ. The CDR3 reads CASSVKRGGLTDTQYF. CDR3 in DNA: TGCGCCAGCAGCGTCAAGCGGGGGGGTCTCACAGATACGCAGTATTTT.

This rearrangement joins TRBV25-1 to TRBJ2-1, with D maybe TRBD1 (6 bases). The CDR3 covers 14 residues. Looked up from germline, CDR1 is MGHDK and CDR2 is SYGVNS. Between the trimmed V and J ends, which lost 4 bases and 3 bases, there was a span of 10 bases. CDR3 nucleotide sequence: TGTGCCAGCAGTGTAAGCAGGGGCTACAATGAGCAGTTCTTC. This sequence encodes CASSVSRGYNEQFF.

Here the CDR3 reads CAISERGQASAEPQHF. CDR3 in DNA: TGTGCCATCAGTGAGAGGGGACAGGCCAGCGCCGAGCCCCAGCATTTT. The chain is built from TRBV10-3 and TRBJ1-5; TRBD1 agrees at 8 bases. The CDR3 loop spans 16 amino acids. CDR1 is ENHRY, CDR2 SYGVKD, per germline. After removal of 2 bases from V and 8 bases from J, the junction contained 11 bases not matched to a gene.

The V and J genes are TRBV30 and TRBJ1-3, with D perhaps TRBD1 (6 bases). The CDR3 is 13 amino acids. Germline V gene data show CDR1 as GTSNPN and CDR2 as SVGIG (reference sequence). Trimming left V 3 bases short and J 2 bases short, with 8 bases between. CDR3 coding DNA: TGTGCCTGGAGGGGACACCCTGGAAACACCATATATTTT. Encoded protein: CAWRGHPGNTIYF.

V is TRBV11-2 and J is TRBJ2-3, with 10 bases matching TRBD1. The CDR3 runs 13 residues. The germline gives CDR1 SGHAT, CDR2 FQNNGV. The junction had 4 bases not matched to a gene; V was cut back by 3 bases and J by 10 bases. CDR3 sequence (DNA): TGTGCCAGCAGCTTCGGGACAGGGGCGGCGCAGTATTTT. Translated: CASSFGTGAAQYF.

CDR3 sequence (DNA): TGTGCCAGCAGAAGACGGGACAGCGGATTCTATGGCTACACCTTC. Residues: CASRRRDSGFYGYTF. The chain recombines TRBV5-6 with TRBJ1-2; 7 nucleotides line up with TRBD1. Germline V gene sequence: CDR1 SGHDT, CDR2 YYEEEE. Germline trimming cut 5 bases from V and 4 bases from J; bases unmatched to any gene: 11. This CDR3 is 15 amino acids long.

V usage is TRBV27 and J usage is TRBJ2-7; D is possibly TRBD2 (6 bases). In germline, CDR1 is MNHEY, CDR2 SMNVEV (reference sequence). V lost 2 bases and J 3 bases, leaving 17 bases between the germline ends. The CDR3 covers 16 residues. Here the CDR3 DNA reads TGTGCCAGCAGTTTAGATTACGGCGGGGCCCACTACGAGCAGTACTTC. It encodes CASSLDYGGAHYEQYF.

The V call is TRBV6-5, the J call TRBJ1-2, with D perhaps TRBD1 (6 bases). This CDR3 has 13 amino acids. V was cut by 5 bases and J by 2 bases, with 9 bases left in between. CDR1 and CDR2 from the germline V gene are MNHEY and SVGAGI. CDR3 sequence reads: CASSQTGNYGYTF. The CDR3 DNA is TGTGCCAGCAGTCAAACAGGGAACTATGGCTACACCTTC.

This rearrangement joins TRBV9 to TRBJ1-2; 8 positions agree with TRBD1. CDR1 is SGDLS, CDR2 YYNGEE, per germline. V trimming: 3 bases; J trimming: 8 bases; junction bases outside the gene matches: 9. The CDR3 has 14 residues. The CDR3 region is CASSGNTGGVGYTF. The CDR3 DNA reads as TGTGCCAGCAGCGGAAATACAGGGGGTGTAGGCTACACCTTC.

V is TRBV9 and J is TRBJ1-2; D is possibly TRBD1 (6 bases). The germline gives CDR1 SGDLS, CDR2 YYNGEE. The length of the CDR3 is 13 residues. Trimming left V 0 bases short and J 6 bases short, with 9 bases between. CDR3 region: CASSVGGPNGYTF. The CDR3 DNA is TGTGCCAGCAGCGTAGGGGGGCCGAATGGCTACACCTTC.

This clone was counted once. The rearrangement links TRBV12-3 or TRBV12-4 to TRBJ2-5; TRBD1 might be the D (6 bases). The CDR3 has 13 residues. V was pared by 5 bases and J by 5 bases, with 12 bases between. CDR3 DNA sequence: TGTGCCAGCAGTACCACAGGGAGTGAGACCCAGTACTTC. Encoded protein: CASSTTGSETQYF.

The rearrangement uses TRBV12-5 and TRBJ2-7; D may be TRBD1 (6 bases). This CDR3 is 14 amino acids long. CDR1 LGHNT and CDR2 FRNRAP come from the germline V gene. With 3 bases removed from V and 1 base from J, the gap between germline ends came to 10 bases. The chain's CDR3 is CASGFPGHSYEQYF. Here the CDR3 DNA reads TGTGCTAGTGGTTTCCCGGGACATTCCTACGAGCAGTACTTC. The variable domain in full, with the rest retrieved from reference TRBV12-5 and TRBJ2-7, is DARVTQTPRHKVTEMGQEVTMRCQPILGHNTVFWYRQTMMQGLELLAYFRNRAPLDDSGMPKDRFSAEMPDATLATLKIQPSEPRDSAVYFCASGFPGHSYEQYFGPGTRLTVT.

The J gene is TRBJ2-1, the V gene TRBV15; 12 positions match TRBD2. CDR1 and CDR2 from the germline V gene are LNHNV and YYDKDF (reference sequence). With 0 bases clipped from V and 12 bases from J, the junction kept 12 bases outside the gene matches. This CDR3 has 17 residues. In nucleotides, the CDR3 is TGTGCCACCAGCAGAGATGTCGTACTAGCGGGGGGAGAGGGGCAGTTCTTC. The encoded protein is CATSRDVVLAGGEGQFF.

The chain employs TRBV10-3 and TRBJ2-1; 7 bases map to TRBD2. The CDR3 length is 16 residues. V shed 2 bases, J shed 6 bases, and the junction held 10 bases outside the gene matches. CDR1 and CDR2 from the germline V gene are ENHRY and SYGVKD. CDR3 residues: CAISESSGLGFNEQFF. In DNA form, the CDR3 reads TGTGCCATCAGTGAGAGTAGCGGGTTAGGATTCAATGAGCAGTTCTTC.

The chain recombines TRBV5-4 with TRBJ2-3, with a possible D match to TRBD2 (6 bases). V was shortened by 7 bases and J by 0 bases, with 15 bases between the two germline ends. CDR1 is SGHNT, CDR2 YYREEE, per germline (reference sequence). The CDR3 spans 15 residues. In DNA, the CDR3 is TGTGCCAGCGGAATGCGGGGCTCTAGCACAGATACGCAGTATTTT. The encoded protein is CASGMRGSSTDTQYF.

The chain is built from TRBV7-2 and TRBJ2-1, with 13 bases lining up with TRBD2. The CDR3 has 15 residues. J gave up 6 bases and V 2 bases, and 1 base lay outside the gene matches. Germline values: CDR1 SGHTA, CDR2 FQGNSA. The CDR3 region is CASSLTSGGANEQFF. The DNA for the CDR3 is TGTGCCAGCAGCTTAACTAGCGGGGGGGCCAATGAGCAGTTCTTC.

The V call is TRBV6-5, the J call TRBJ2-3; D remains ambiguous. The CDR3 is 14 amino acids. CDR1 is MNHEY and CDR2 is SVGAGI in the germline V gene. The germline V and J ends were trimmed by 0 bases and 1 base, with 5 bases remaining between them. CDR3 bases: TGTGCCAGCAGTTACTCGGGCCGCACAGATACGCAGTATTTT. Translated: CASSYSGRTDTQYF.

The rearrangement joins TRBV7-9 to TRBJ1-2; D is perhaps TRBD1 (6 bases). V was shortened by 6 bases and J by 4 bases, with 15 bases between the two germline ends. Germline CDR1 reads SEHNR; CDR2 reads FQNEAQ (reference sequence). The CDR3 is made up of 14 amino acids. CDR3 bases: TGTGCCAGCAGTCAAGACAGGAAAGTCTATGGCTACACCTTC. Its translation is CASSQDRKVYGYTF.

The chain joins TRBV18 to TRBJ1-5; possible D gene TRBD1, 5 bases. CDR3 length equals 15 residues. V lost 6 bases and J 6 bases, leaving 18 bases between the germline ends. Germline CDR1 and CDR2: KGHSH and LQKENI. The CDR3 here is CASSGDSGVGQPQHF. CDR3 nucleotides: TGTGCCAGCTCGGGCGACTCGGGGGTGGGTCAGCCCCAGCATTTT.

Here the CDR3 reads CASSRTGGNTGELFF. As DNA, the CDR3 is TGTGCCAGCAGTAGGACAGGGGGGAACACCGGGGAGCTGTTTTTT. This chain uses TRBV6-4 with TRBJ2-2; 10 nucleotides line up with TRBD1. With V trimmed by 5 bases and J by 1 base, 1 base remained unmatched. Germline V gives CDR1 MRHNA, CDR2 SNTAGT. This CDR3 has 15 residues.

This chain uses TRBV7-6 with TRBJ2-7, with a weak D call TRBD2 (6 bases). V was pared by 4 bases and J by 1 base, with 11 bases between. The CDR3 sequence is 14 residues long. The V gene's germline CDR1 is SGHVS and CDR2 FNYEAQ. CDR3: CASSWDSFSYEQYF. The CDR3 coding sequence is TGTGCCAGCAGCTGGGACTCCTTTTCCTACGAGCAGTACTTC.

This rearrangement joins TRBV4-3 to TRBJ2-1, with D tentatively TRBD2 (6 bases). Trimming took off 0 bases at V and 0 bases at J, with 9 bases between the two ends. Germline V gives CDR1 LGHNA, CDR2 YSLEER. The CDR3 covers 16 residues. The CDR3 DNA reads TGCGCCAGCAGCCAAGACGGGAGAAGCTCCTACAATGAGCAGTTCTTC. It specifies CASSQDGRSSYNEQFF.